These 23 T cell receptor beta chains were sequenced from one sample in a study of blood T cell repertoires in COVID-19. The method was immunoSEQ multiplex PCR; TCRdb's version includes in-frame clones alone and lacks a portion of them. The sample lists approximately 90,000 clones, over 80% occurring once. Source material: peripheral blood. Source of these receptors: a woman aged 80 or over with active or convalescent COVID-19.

This CDR3 is CASQIGRFYGYTF. The CDR3 DNA is TGTGCCAGCCAAATAGGCAGGTTTTATGGCTACACCTTC. This chain uses TRBV28 with TRBJ1-2, with no clear D. Trimming removed 8 bases from V and 5 bases from J, with 15 bases in between. Per germline, CDR1 MDHEN and CDR2 SYDVKM. The CDR3 spans 13 residues.

This chain's CDR3 is CASSPIGGDTQYF. The CDR3 DNA is TGTGCCAGCTCACCAATCGGGGGAGATACGCAGTATTTT. This chain uses TRBV18 with TRBJ2-3; TRBD2 might be the D (6 bases). CDR1 is KGHSH and CDR2 is LQKENI in the germline V gene. The germline V and J ends were trimmed by 2 bases and 5 bases, with 8 bases remaining between them. There are 13 residues in the CDR3.

CDR3 in DNA: TGTGCCACCAGCAGAGAAACTAGCGGGGGGCCGATCACAGATACGCAGTATTTT. It translates to CATSRETSGGPITDTQYF. The V call is TRBV15, the J call TRBJ2-3, with 12 bases fitting TRBD2. Trimming took 0 bases from V and 2 from J; bases not matched to a gene: 6. Germline CDR1 and CDR2: LNHNV and YYDKDF (reference sequence). This CDR3 comprises 18 residues.

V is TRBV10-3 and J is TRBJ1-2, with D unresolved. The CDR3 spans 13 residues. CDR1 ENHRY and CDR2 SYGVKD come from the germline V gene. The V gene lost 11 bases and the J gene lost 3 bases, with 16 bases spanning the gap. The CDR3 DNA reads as TGTGCCTCCACGGAGCGGGGAGACTATGGCTACACCTTC. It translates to CASTERGDYGYTF.

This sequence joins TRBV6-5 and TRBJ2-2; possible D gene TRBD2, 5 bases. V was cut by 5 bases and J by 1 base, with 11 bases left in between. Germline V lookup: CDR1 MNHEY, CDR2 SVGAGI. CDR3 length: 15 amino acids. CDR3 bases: TGTGCCAGCAGTCGAGAGGGCCTGAACACCGGGGAGCTGTTTTTT. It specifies CASSREGLNTGELFF.

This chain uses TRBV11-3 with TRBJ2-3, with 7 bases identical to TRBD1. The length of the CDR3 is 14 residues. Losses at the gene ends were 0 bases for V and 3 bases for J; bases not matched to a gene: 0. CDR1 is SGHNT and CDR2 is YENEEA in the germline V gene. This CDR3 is CASSLEGQTDTQYF. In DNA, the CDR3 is TGTGCCAGCAGCTTAGAGGGACAGACAGATACGCAGTATTTT.

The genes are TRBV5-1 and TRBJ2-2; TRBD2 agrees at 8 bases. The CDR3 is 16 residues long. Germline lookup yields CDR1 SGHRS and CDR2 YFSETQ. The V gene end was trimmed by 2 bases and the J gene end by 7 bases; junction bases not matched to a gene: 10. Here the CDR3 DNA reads TGCGCCAGCAGCTTCGCGTCCAGCGGGAGTGGCGGGGAGCTGTTTTTT. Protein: CASSFASSGSGGELFF.

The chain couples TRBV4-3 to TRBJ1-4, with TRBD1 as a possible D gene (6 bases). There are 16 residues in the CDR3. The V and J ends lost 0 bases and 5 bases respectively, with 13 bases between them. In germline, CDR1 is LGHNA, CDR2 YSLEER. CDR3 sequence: CASSQDSGTRNEKLFF. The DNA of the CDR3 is TGCGCCAGCAGCCAAGATTCCGGGACAAGAAATGAAAAACTGTTTTTT.

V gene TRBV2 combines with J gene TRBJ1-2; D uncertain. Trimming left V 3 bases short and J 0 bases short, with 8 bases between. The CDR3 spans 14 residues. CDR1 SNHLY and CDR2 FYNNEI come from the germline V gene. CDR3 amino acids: CASSETNSNYGYTF. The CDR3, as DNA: TGTGCCAGCAGTGAGACAAACTCTAACTATGGCTACACCTTC.

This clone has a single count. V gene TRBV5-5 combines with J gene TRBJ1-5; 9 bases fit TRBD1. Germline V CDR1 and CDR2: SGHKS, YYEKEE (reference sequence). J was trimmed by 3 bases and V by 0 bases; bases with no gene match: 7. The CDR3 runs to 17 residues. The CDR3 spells CASSLVRTGVFNQPQHF. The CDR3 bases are TGTGCCAGCAGCTTGGTTCGGACAGGGGTCTTCAATCAGCCCCAGCATTTT.

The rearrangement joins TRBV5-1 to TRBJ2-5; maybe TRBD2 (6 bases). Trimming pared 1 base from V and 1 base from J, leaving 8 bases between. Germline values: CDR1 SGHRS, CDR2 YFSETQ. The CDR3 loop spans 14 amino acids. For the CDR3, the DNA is TGCGCCAGCAGCTTGTCCGGGGGCCAAGAGACCCAGTACTTC. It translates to CASSLSGGQETQYF.

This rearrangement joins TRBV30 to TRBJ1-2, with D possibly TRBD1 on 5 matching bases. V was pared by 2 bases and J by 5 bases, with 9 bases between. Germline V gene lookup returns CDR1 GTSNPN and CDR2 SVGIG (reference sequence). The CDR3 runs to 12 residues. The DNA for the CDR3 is TGTGCCTGGAGTCCGGGGGAGTATGGCTACACCTTC. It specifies CAWSPGEYGYTF.

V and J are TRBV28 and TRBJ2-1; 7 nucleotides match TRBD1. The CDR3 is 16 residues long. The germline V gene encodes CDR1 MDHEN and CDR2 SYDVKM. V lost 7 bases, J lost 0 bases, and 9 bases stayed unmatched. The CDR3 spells CASNNRGSSSYNEQFF. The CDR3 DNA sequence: TGTGCCAGCAACAACAGGGGCTCGAGCTCCTACAATGAGCAGTTCTTC.

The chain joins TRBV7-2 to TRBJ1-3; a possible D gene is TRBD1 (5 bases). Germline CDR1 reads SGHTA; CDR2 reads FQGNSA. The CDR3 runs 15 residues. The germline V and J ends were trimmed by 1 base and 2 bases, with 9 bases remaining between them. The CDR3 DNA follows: TGTGCCAGCAGCTTAGTGGGGGGTGCTGGAAACACCATATATTTT. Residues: CASSLVGGAGNTIYF.

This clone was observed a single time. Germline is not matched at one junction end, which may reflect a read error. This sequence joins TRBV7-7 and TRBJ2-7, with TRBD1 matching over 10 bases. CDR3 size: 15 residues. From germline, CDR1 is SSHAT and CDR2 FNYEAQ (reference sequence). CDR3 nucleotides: TGTGCTAGCAGCTCCCAAGACAGGGGGCGGTACGAGCAGTACTTC. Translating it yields CASSSQDRGRYEQYF.

The CDR3 loop reads CASSGRVAGVDEQFF. CDR3 nucleotide sequence: TGTGCCAGTAGTGGCCGGGTAGCGGGAGTCGATGAGCAGTTCTTC. The chain links TRBV19 to TRBJ2-1; 9 positions agree with TRBD2. This CDR3 has 15 residues. V was pared by 5 bases and J by 8 bases, with 10 bases of the junction left unmatched. The germline V gene encodes CDR1 LNHDA and CDR2 SQIVND (reference sequence). The whole variable domain, remainder taken from reference TRBV19 and TRBJ2-1, is DGGITQSPKYLFRKEGQNVTLSCEQNLNHDAMYWYRQDPGQGLRLIYYSQIVNDFQKGDIAEGYSVSREKKESFPLTVTSAQKNPTAFYLCASSGRVAGVDEQFFGPGTRLTVL.

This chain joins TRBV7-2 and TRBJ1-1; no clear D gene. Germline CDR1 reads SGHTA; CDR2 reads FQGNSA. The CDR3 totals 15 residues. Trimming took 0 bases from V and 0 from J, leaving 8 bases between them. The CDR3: CASSLAVRLNTEAFF. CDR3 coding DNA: TGTGCCAGCAGCTTAGCGGTCAGGCTGAACACTGAAGCTTTCTTT.

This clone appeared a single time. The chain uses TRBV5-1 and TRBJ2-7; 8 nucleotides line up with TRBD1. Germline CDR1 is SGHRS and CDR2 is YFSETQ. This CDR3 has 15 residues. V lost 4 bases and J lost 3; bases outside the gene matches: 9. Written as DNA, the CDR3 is TGCGCCAGCAGCGAAGAAGGACAGGGCCACTACGAGCAGTACTTC. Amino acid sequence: CASSEEGQGHYEQYF.

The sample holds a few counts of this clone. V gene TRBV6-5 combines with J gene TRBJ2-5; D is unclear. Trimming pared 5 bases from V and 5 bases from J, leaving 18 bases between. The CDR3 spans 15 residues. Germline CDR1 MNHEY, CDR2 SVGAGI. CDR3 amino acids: CASSPPLGGGETQYF. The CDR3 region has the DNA TGTGCCAGCAGTCCCCCCCTAGGTGGTGGTGAGACCCAGTACTTC.

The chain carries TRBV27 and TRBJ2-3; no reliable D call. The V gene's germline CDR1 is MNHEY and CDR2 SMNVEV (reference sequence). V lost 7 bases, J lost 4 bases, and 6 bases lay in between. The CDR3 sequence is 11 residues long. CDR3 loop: CASTSADTQYF. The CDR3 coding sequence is TGTGCCAGCACGTCCGCAGATACGCAGTATTTT.

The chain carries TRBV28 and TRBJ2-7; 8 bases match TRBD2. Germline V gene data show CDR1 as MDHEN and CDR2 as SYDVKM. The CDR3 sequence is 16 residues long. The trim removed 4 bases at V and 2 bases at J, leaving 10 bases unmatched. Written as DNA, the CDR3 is TGTGCCAGCAGTTCCCGATCACTAGCGGCACCCTACGAGCAGTACTTC. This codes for CASSSRSLAAPYEQYF.

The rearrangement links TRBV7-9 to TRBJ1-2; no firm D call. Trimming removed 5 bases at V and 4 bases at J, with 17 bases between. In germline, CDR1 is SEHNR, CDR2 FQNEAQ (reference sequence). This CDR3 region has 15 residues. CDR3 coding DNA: TGTGCCAGCAGCGGCAACCCTTTGGAGGGCTATGGCTACACCTTC. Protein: CASSGNPLEGYGYTF. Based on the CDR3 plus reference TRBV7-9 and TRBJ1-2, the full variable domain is DTGVSQNPRHKITKRGQNVTFRCDPISEHNRLYWYRQTLGQGPEFLTYFQNEAQLEKSRLLSDRFSAERPKGSFSTLEIQRTEQGDSAMYLCASSGNPLEGYGYTFGSGTRLTVV.

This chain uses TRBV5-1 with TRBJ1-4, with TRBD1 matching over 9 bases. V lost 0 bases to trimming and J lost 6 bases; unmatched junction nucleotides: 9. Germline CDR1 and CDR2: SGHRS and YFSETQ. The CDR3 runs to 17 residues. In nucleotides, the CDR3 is TGCGCCAGCAGCTTGGGGGGCGCGACAGGGGGTGATGAAAAACTGTTTTTT. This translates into CASSLGGATGGDEKLFF.